Following are 8 T cell receptor beta chains from one sample sequenced in a study of blood T cell repertoires in COVID-19. This table comes from immunoSEQ multiplex PCR, and its TCRdb copy is limited to in-frame clones, with some not included. The data hold a few hundred thousand clones, with 88% observed a single time. The sequenced material came from PBMCs or T cells enriched from blood (not recorded which). The receptors come from a woman in her sixties who had recovered from COVID-19.

V gene TRBV5-1 combines with J gene TRBJ1-2, with 12 bases that match TRBD1. This CDR3 comprises 15 residues. In germline, CDR1 is SGHRS, CDR2 YFSETQ. Trimming removed 4 bases from V and 5 bases from J; junction bases left unmatched: 6. The CDR3 protein is CASSGTGGTSYGYTF. As DNA, the CDR3 is TGCGCCAGCAGCGGGACAGGGGGCACTAGTTATGGCTACACCTTC.

The chain links TRBV10-3 to TRBJ2-7; D is possibly TRBD1 (7 bases). The CDR3 has 17 residues. Germline lookup yields CDR1 ENHRY and CDR2 SYGVKD. The germline V and J ends were trimmed by 2 bases and 0 bases, with 17 bases remaining between them. This chain's CDR3 is CAISEPPAGGPSYEQYF. As DNA, the CDR3 is TGTGCCATCAGTGAGCCCCCCGCAGGGGGGCCCTCCTACGAGCAGTACTTC.

J is TRBJ1-4 and V is TRBV2; D perhaps matches TRBD1 (5 bases). Germline-derived CDR1 and CDR2 are SNHLY and FYNNEI. This CDR3 spans 13 amino acids. V shed 8 bases and J shed 3 bases, with 10 bases lying between them. CDR3 DNA sequence: TGTGCCAGCGGGGGGGTAGCTAATGAAAAACTGTTTTTT. This gives the protein CASGGVANEKLFF. Full variable domain (missing parts from reference TRBV2 and TRBJ1-4): EPEVTQTPSHQVTQMGQEVILRCVPISNHLYFYWYRQILGQKVEFLVSFYNNEISEKSEIFDDQFSVERPDGSNFTLKIRSTKLEDSAMYFCASGGVANEKLFFGSGTQLSVL.

The chain employs TRBV7-9 and TRBJ1-2; D possibly corresponds to TRBD1 (5 bases). In germline, CDR1 is SEHNR, CDR2 FQNEAQ (reference sequence). Between the trimmed V and J ends, which lost 3 bases and 5 bases, there was a span of 7 bases. The CDR3 covers 12 residues. The CDR3 nucleotides read TGTGCCAGCAGCTTCGGGGGATATGGCTACACCTTC. Translating gives CASSFGGYGYTF.

V is TRBV5-1 and J is TRBJ2-2; 10 nucleotides line up with TRBD2. Trimming at V came to 3 bases and at J to 8 bases, leaving 10 bases not matched to a gene. This CDR3 spans 16 amino acids. The germline V gene has CDR1 SGHRS and CDR2 YFSETQ. The CDR3 reads CASSWSAGGPLGELFF. The CDR3, as DNA: TGCGCCAGCAGCTGGTCAGCGGGGGGGCCATTAGGGGAGCTGTTTTTT.

The chain carries TRBV7-9 and TRBJ2-3; D call uncertain. Germline V gene sequence: CDR1 SEHNR, CDR2 FQNEAQ (reference sequence). The V end lost 1 base, the J end lost 0 bases, and 11 bases lay between the germline ends. The CDR3 contains 16 residues. The CDR3 sequence is CASSLGRGPSTDTQYF. DNA of the CDR3: TGTGCCAGCAGCTTAGGACGAGGCCCTAGCACAGATACGCAGTATTTT.

The V call is TRBV6-4, the J call TRBJ2-1; possible D gene TRBD1, 6 bases. Germline CDR1 and CDR2: MRHNA and SNTAGT. Trimming removed 6 bases at V and 9 bases at J, with 12 bases between. The CDR3 extends over 12 amino acids. The CDR3 bases are TGTGCCAGCAGCGCTACAGGGATTGAGCAGTTCTTC. It is translated as CASSATGIEQFF.

V and J are TRBV4-1 and TRBJ2-7; D possibly corresponds to TRBD1 (6 bases). V lost 0 bases and J lost 1, with 10 bases in between. The length of the CDR3 is 15 residues. From germline, CDR1 is MGHRA and CDR2 YSYEKL. CDR3 residues: CASSQDPQGSYEQYF. Written as DNA, the CDR3 is TGCGCCAGCAGCCAAGATCCCCAGGGGTCCTACGAGCAGTACTTC.